Below, 22 T cell receptor beta chains from the same sample are listed, as sequenced in a study of T-cell memory formation after mild COVID-19. TCRdb re-called the 5' RACE reads with MiXCR, one entry per CDR3 protein. The repertoire holds roughly 510,000 distinct CDR3 sequences, with around a sixth as singletons. Sequencing was done on a sample of PBMCs or a T cell subset sorted from them (not recorded which). The source of these receptors is an adult woman who had mild COVID-19 (a few samples of this study predate the infection). Cell type and time point are not known.

The V gene is TRBV7-3, the J gene TRBJ2-1, with TRBD2 matching 9 bases. The CDR3 covers 17 residues. The V segment lost 3 bases and the J segment 1 base; nucleotides outside the gene matches: 7. From germline, CDR1 is SGHTA and CDR2 FQGTGA. CDR3 in amino acids: CASSFVAGAGSYNEQFF. In DNA, the CDR3 is TGTGCCAGCAGCTTCGTAGCGGGAGCAGGGTCCTACAATGAGCAGTTCTTC.

In this sample, this clonotype turned up a few times. The chain carries TRBV30 and TRBJ1-2; tentatively, D is TRBD1 (5 bases). Germline values: CDR1 GTSNPN, CDR2 SVGIG (reference sequence). The CDR3 sequence is 15 residues long. V lost 3 bases and J 4 bases, leaving 18 bases between the germline ends. CDR3 nucleotides: TGTGCCTGGAGCGTACCGGGACGTCGATTCTATGGCTACACCTTC. This encodes CAWSVPGRRFYGYTF.

The table lists this clonotype with a few counts. This chain links TRBV5-6 with TRBJ2-1, with TRBD1 matching over 9 bases. This CDR3 contains 17 residues. J was trimmed by 2 bases and V by 4 bases; bases with no gene match: 10. Germline-derived CDR1 and CDR2 are SGHDT and YYEEEE. CDR3 DNA: TGTGCCAGCAGCATCAACAGGGGGCCTACTGCCTACAATGAGCAGTTCTTC. Translation: CASSINRGPTAYNEQFF.

Only a few counts were recorded for this clonotype. The chain links TRBV10-3 to TRBJ2-1; TRBD2 matches 9 bases. This CDR3 comprises 15 residues. Losses at the gene ends were 7 bases for V and 7 bases for J; bases not matched to a gene: 11. Germline values: CDR1 ENHRY, CDR2 SYGVKD. CDR3 amino acids: CAINRAGGRGNEQFF. In DNA form, the CDR3 reads TGTGCCATCAACCGAGCGGGGGGCCGGGGTAATGAGCAGTTCTTC.

In nucleotides, the CDR3 is TGTGCCAGCAGCAAAGCGGTCCTAGAGACCCAGTACTTC. It encodes CASSKAVLETQYF. The rearrangement uses TRBV7-6 and TRBJ2-5; tentative D call: TRBD2 (5 bases). Germline V gene sequence: CDR1 SGHVS, CDR2 FNYEAQ. The CDR3 sequence is 13 residues long. Trimming removed 5 bases from V and 4 bases from J, with 11 bases in between.

The sample holds a few counts of this clonotype. The chain links TRBV2 to TRBJ1-2, with 10 bases that match TRBD1. V lost 8 bases, J lost 3 bases, and 6 bases stayed unmatched. Germline CDR1 SNHLY, CDR2 FYNNEI. This CDR3 spans 14 amino acids. In DNA form, the CDR3 reads TGTGCCAGCTGGACAGGGGGTTCTGACTATGGCTACACCTTC. As protein: CASWTGGSDYGYTF.

The gene calls are TRBV7-3 and TRBJ2-1; D remains ambiguous. V lost 0 bases to trimming and J lost 4 bases, with 7 bases between them. The CDR3 is made up of 14 amino acids. Germline V gene data show CDR1 as SGHTA and CDR2 as FQGTGA. The CDR3 nucleotides are TGTGCCAGCAGCTTAACGGTCGGGTACAATGAGCAGTTCTTC. Translated: CASSLTVGYNEQFF.

The J gene is TRBJ2-6, the V gene TRBV14; TRBD2 agrees at 7 bases. In germline, CDR1 is SGHDN, CDR2 FVKESK. This CDR3 comprises 20 residues. V was pared by 2 bases and J by 1 base, with 14 bases of the junction left unmatched. The CDR3 DNA reads TGTGCCAGCAGCCAACGGGGAGGGAGGCCAGAAGGGTCTGGGGCCAACGTCCTGACTTTC. Amino acids: CASSQRGGRPEGSGANVLTF. Complete variable domain (other parts from reference TRBV14 and TRBJ2-6): EAGVTQFPSHSVIEKGQTVTLRCDPISGHDNLYWYRRVMGKEIKFLLHFVKESKQDESGMPNNRFLAERTGGTYSTLKVQPAELEDSGVYFCASSQRGGRPEGSGANVLTFGAGSRLTVL.

The chain carries TRBV10-3 and TRBJ2-1; 12 nucleotides agree with TRBD2. V trimming: 0 bases; J trimming: 5 bases; junction bases outside the gene matches: 5. The CDR3 covers 17 residues. Looked up from germline, CDR1 is ENHRY and CDR2 is SYGVKD. The CDR3 sequence is CAISESGLAGGNNEQFF. The CDR3 bases are TGTGCCATCAGTGAGTCCGGGCTAGCGGGAGGGAACAATGAGCAGTTCTTC.

In its sample, this clonotype was seen a few times. The V gene is TRBV12-3 or TRBV12-4, the J gene TRBJ2-1; 11 bases line up with TRBD2. J lost 9 bases, V lost 4 bases, and 11 bases had no gene match. This CDR3 contains 16 residues. CDR3 DNA sequence: TGTGCCAGCAGTTCCCGTGATAGCGGGGGGGGAGGTGAGCAGTTCTTC. It is translated as CASSSRDSGGGGEQFF.

This chain connects TRBV4-1 to TRBJ2-3; D ambiguous. Trimming took 0 bases from V and 5 from J, leaving 9 bases between them. The CDR3 loop spans 14 amino acids. Germline V CDR1 and CDR2: MGHRA, YSYEKL. The CDR3 region is CASSQDGRQDTQYF. The CDR3 DNA follows: TGCGCCAGCAGCCAAGATGGGCGACAAGATACGCAGTATTTT.

Many counts were recorded for this clonotype. The J gene is TRBJ1-2, the V gene TRBV12-3 or TRBV12-4; possibly TRBD1 for D (5 bases). The CDR3 loop spans 13 amino acids. V was shortened by 0 bases and J by 8 bases, with 10 bases between the two germline ends. The CDR3 is CASSLAGGGGYTF. CDR3 DNA: TGTGCCAGCAGTTTAGCGGGGGGAGGAGGCTACACCTTC.

J is TRBJ2-7 and V is TRBV28; D is unclear. V dropped 6 bases and J dropped 1 base, with 13 bases sitting between them. This CDR3 contains 14 residues. CDR1 MDHEN and CDR2 SYDVKM come from the germline V gene. The CDR3 sequence is CASSPPEESYEQYF. The DNA for the CDR3 is TGTGCCAGCAGCCCCCCCGAGGAATCCTACGAGCAGTACTTC.

This clonotype was seen many times. V is TRBV5-1 and J is TRBJ2-7, with 10 bases that match TRBD1. Looked up from germline, CDR1 is SGHRS and CDR2 is YFSETQ. There are 15 residues in the CDR3. J gave up 2 bases and V 4 bases, and 6 bases lay outside the gene matches. In DNA, the CDR3 is TGCGCCAGCAGCCCAGAAGGACAGGGGGCCTACGAGCAGTACTTC. Encoded protein: CASSPEGQGAYEQYF.

This clonotype was observed a few times. The chain employs TRBV7-3 and TRBJ2-1; D could derive from TRBD1 or TRBD2 (5 bases each). The germline gives CDR1 SGHTA, CDR2 FQGTGA. The length of the CDR3 is 13 residues. V was cut by 4 bases and J by 6 bases, with 10 bases left in between. In DNA form, the CDR3 reads TGTGCCAGCAGCTCCGGGACCACCAATGAGCAGTTCTTC. Amino acid sequence: CASSSGTTNEQFF.

This clonotype was observed many times. This sequence joins TRBV10-2 and TRBJ1-2, with 8 bases aligning to TRBD1. The trim removed 6 bases at V and 4 bases at J, leaving 7 bases unmatched. This CDR3 is built from 14 residues. The germline V gene has CDR1 WSHSY and CDR2 SAAADI. The CDR3, as DNA: TGCGCCAGCAGAGAATACACAGGGGGCTATGGCTACACCTTC. Translation gives CASREYTGGYGYTF.

CDR3 region: CASSYPAAGSLAYEQYF. The CDR3 bases are TGTGCCAGCAGCTACCCAGCCGCGGGGAGCCTTGCCTACGAGCAGTACTTC. The chain couples TRBV7-9 to TRBJ2-7, with D perhaps matching TRBD2 (6 bases). The CDR3 has 17 residues. Germline values: CDR1 SEHNR, CDR2 FQNEAQ (reference sequence). V lost 4 bases to trimming and J lost 2 bases, with 21 bases between them.

This clonotype was observed a handful of times. The chain carries TRBV5-1 and TRBJ1-2; TRBD1 might be the D (6 bases). This CDR3 region has 23 residues. Trimming shortened V by 4 bases and J by 2 bases, and 39 bases separated the two germline ends. CDR1 and CDR2 from the germline V gene are SGHRS and YFSETQ. This chain's CDR3 is CASSPEGPGHLPSRFGINYGYTF. CDR3 nucleotides: TGCGCCAGCAGCCCAGAGGGACCGGGACACTTACCGTCGAGGTTCGGGATCAACTATGGCTACACCTTC. Together with reference TRBV5-1 and TRBJ1-2, the CDR3 gives the full variable domain: KAGVTQTPRYLIKTRGQQVTLSCSPISGHRSVSWYQQTPGQGLQFLFEYFSETQRNKGNFPGRFSGRQFSNSRSEMNVSTLELGDSALYLCASSPEGPGHLPSRFGINYGYTFGSGTRLTVV.

The J gene is TRBJ2-1, the V gene TRBV7-2; TRBD2 aligns across 8 bases. Germline V lookup: CDR1 SGHTA, CDR2 FQGNSA. CDR3 length: 16 residues. Trimming removed 2 bases from V and 5 bases from J; junction bases left unmatched: 8. For the CDR3, the DNA is TGTGCCAGCAGCTTAATCCCGGGACTAGTAAACAATGAGCAGTTCTTC. As protein: CASSLIPGLVNNEQFF. Full variable domain (missing parts from reference TRBV7-2 and TRBJ2-1): GAGVSQSPSNKVTEKGKDVELRCDPISGHTALYWYRQSLGQGLEFLIYFQGNSAPDKSGLPSDRFSAERTGGSVSTLTIQRTQQEDSAVYLCASSLIPGLVNNEQFFGPGTRLTVL.

This clonotype was detected only once. The rearrangement uses TRBV29-1 and TRBJ2-2; 13 bases agree with TRBD2. This CDR3 has 17 amino acids. With V trimmed by 5 bases and J by 7 bases, 13 bases remained unmatched. The germline gives CDR1 SQVTM, CDR2 ANQGSEA. The CDR3 spells CSVLGPLAGGLSGELFF. DNA of the CDR3: TGCAGCGTTCTCGGGCCACTAGCGGGGGGGCTGAGCGGGGAGCTGTTTTTT.

The chain is built from TRBV5-6 and TRBJ1-1; the D gene is possibly TRBD1 (6 bases). Germline assignment: CDR1 SGHDT and CDR2 YYEEEE. The CDR3 length is 14 residues. The germline V and J ends were trimmed by 7 bases and 3 bases, with 16 bases remaining between them. The CDR3 nucleotides read TGTGCCAGCTCCGTTAGACAGGCCTACACTGAAGCTTTCTTT. Its translation is CASSVRQAYTEAFF.

In its sample, this clonotype was seen a few times. The chain employs TRBV20-1 and TRBJ2-1; D not certain. Trimming shortened V by 3 bases and J by 1 base, and 4 bases separated the two germline ends. Germline values: CDR1 DFQATT, CDR2 SNEGSKA (reference sequence). The CDR3 is 12 amino acids. The CDR3 reads CSASASYNEQFF. The DNA of the CDR3 is TGCAGTGCTAGCGCGTCCTACAATGAGCAGTTCTTC.